Listed below are T cell receptor beta chains from one sample, sequenced in a study of control samples from healthy donors and cancer patients. Generated by immunoSEQ multiplex PCR, the TCRdb table keeps only in-frame clones and is missing some. In the table there are about 51,000 clones, roughly 90% of which are singletons. Sequencing was performed on PBMCs. The origin of the receptors is a man aged 45-65 years with head and neck cancer. Both conserved end residues are part of each CDR3. A D gene is named only where the DNA matches it firmly. Expanded clones are given a class, and other clones once, few, many or no size at all.

16	TRBD1	once	TRBV5-6	TRBJ2-3	CASSPNRDRGIDTQYF	TGTGCCAGCAGTCCGAATCGGGACAGGGGAATAGATACGCAGTATTTT
11	-	once	TRBV20-1	TRBJ1-4	CSASTNEKLFF	TGCAGTGCTAGTACTAATGAAAAACTGTTTTTT
14	TRBD1	-	TRBV7-3	TRBJ1-2	CASSPSGTGYGYTF	TGTGCCAGCAGCCCTTCCGGGACAGGCTATGGCTACACCTTC
15	-	-	TRBV6-4	TRBJ2-1	CASGRSPGSGNEQFF	TGTGCCAGCGGAAGGAGTCCGGGGAGTGGGAATGAGCAGTTCTTC
13	-	-	TRBV4-1	TRBJ1-6	CASSQGFWSPLHF	TGCGCCAGCAGCCAGGGTTTTTGGTCACCCCTCCACTTT
15	-	-	TRBV28	TRBJ2-7	CASSRLTNYPYEQYF	TGTGCCAGCAGCAGACTCACGAATTATCCTTACGAGCAGTACTTC
11	-	-	TRBV12-3/TRBV12-4	TRBJ2-1	CASWGRVEQFF	TGTGCCAGTTGGGGGCGAGTTGAGCAGTTCTTC
14	TRBD2	-	TRBV18	TRBJ2-1	CASSPGLADNEQFF	TGTGCCAGCTCACCGGGACTAGCGGACAATGAGCAGTTCTTC
13	-	-	TRBV2	TRBJ2-6	CASRSSGANVLTF	TGTGCCAGCCGGAGCTCTGGGGCCAACGTCCTGACTTTC
16	-	-	TRBV10-3	TRBJ1-5	CAISESAGSSNQPQHF	TGTGCCATCAGTGAGTCGGCTGGTAGCAGCAATCAGCCCCAGCATTTT
14	-	-	TRBV5-1	TRBJ2-7	CASSLEGITYEQYF	TGCGCTAGCAGCTTGGAAGGGATTACCTACGAGCAGTACTTC
13	-	once	TRBV12-3/TRBV12-4	TRBJ2-1	CASSFDHYNEQFF	TGTGCCAGCAGTTTTGACCACTACAATGAGCAGTTCTTC
13	-	-	TRBV28	TRBJ2-7	CASSGPFTYEQYF	TGTGCCAGCAGTGGGCCATTCACCTACGAGCAGTACTTC
15	-	once	TRBV7-4	TRBJ2-5	CASSFDSSVGETQYF	TGTGCCAGCAGCTTTGATAGTAGCGTAGGAGAGACCCAGTACTTC
17	-	-	TRBV7-9	TRBJ1-4	CASSRGGGSATNEKLFF	TGTGCCAGCAGCCGAGGAGGGGGATCTGCAACTAATGAAAAACTGTTTTTT
16	-	-	TRBV2	TRBJ2-1	CASSPSRGVTYNEQFF	TGTGCCAGCAGCCCAAGTAGGGGGGTGACCTACAATGAGCAGTTCTTC
16	TRBD1	-	TRBV7-9	TRBJ1-2	CASSLGTGGSLSGYTF	TGTGCCAGCAGCTTGGGGACAGGGGGCTCCTTATCTGGCTACACCTTC
14	TRBD1	-	TRBV19	TRBJ1-6	CASSPQGGNSPLHF	TGTGCCAGTAGTCCTCAGGGGGGAAATTCACCCCTCCACTTT
10	TRBD1	-	TRBV20-1	TRBJ2-1	CSASDREQFF	TGCAGTGCTTCGGACAGGGAGCAGTTCTTC
15	TRBD2	-	TRBV25-1	TRBJ2-1	CASSEYTSGRPEVFF	TGTGCCAGCAGTGAATACACTAGCGGGAGGCCCGAGGTATTCTTC
16	-	-	TRBV24-1	TRBJ1-3	CATSDSGNLSGNTIYF	TGTGCCACCAGTGATTCCGGGAACCTCTCTGGAAACACCATATATTTT
12	-	-	TRBV5-4	TRBJ1-4	CASSADGEKLFF	TGTGCCAGCAGCGCTGACGGAGAAAAACTGTTTTTT
15	TRBD2	-	TRBV10-3	TRBJ2-7	CASSGTSGGIYEQYF	TGTGCCAGTTCCGGGACTAGCGGGGGTATCTACGAGCAGTACTTC
15	-	-	TRBV6-2/TRBV6-3	TRBJ2-3	CASSYNGGRTDTQYF	TGTGCCAGCAGTTACAACGGGGGCCGTACAGATACGCAGTATTTT
12	-	-	TRBV28	TRBJ2-7	CASNVLGYEQYF	TGTGCCAGCAATGTTCTGGGATACGAGCAGTACTTC
13	-	-	TRBV11-2	TRBJ2-3	CASSLEQGVTQYF	TGTGCCAGCAGCTTAGAACAGGGAGTTACGCAGTATTTT
18	-	-	TRBV19	TRBJ2-6	CASSTQAGQHSGANVLTF	TGTGCCAGTAGTACCCAAGCGGGACAGCACTCTGGGGCCAACGTCCTGACTTTC
12	-	-	TRBV10-1	TRBJ2-7	CASSRGSSEQYF	TGCGCCAGCAGCCGAGGGTCGAGCGAGCAGTACTTC
13	-	-	TRBV9	TRBJ2-5	CASSVDRQETQYF	TGTGCCAGCAGCGTAGACAGACAAGAGACCCAGTACTTC
15	-	-	TRBV6-4	TRBJ2-3	CASSPHRVEADTQYF	TGTGCCAGCAGTCCCCACCGAGTTGAGGCAGATACGCAGTATTTT
17	TRBD1	-	TRBV27	TRBJ2-2	CASSFGVRTGYTGELFF	TGTGCCAGCAGTTTTGGAGTGAGGACAGGGTATACCGGGGAGCTGTTTTTT
15	-	-	TRBV6-5	TRBJ2-7	CASEDPTSLSYEQYF	TGTGCCAGCGAGGATCCCACCTCCTTATCCTACGAGCAGTACTTC
14	-	-	TRBV30	TRBJ1-5	CAWSIFQKDQPQHF	TGTGCCTGGAGTATATTTCAGAAGGATCAGCCCCAGCATTTT
16	-	-	TRBV15	TRBJ1-3	CATSRDRQGFGNTIYF	TGTGCCACCAGCAGAGATCGTCAAGGGTTCGGAAACACCATATATTTT
16	TRBD1	-	TRBV6-2/TRBV6-3	TRBJ2-5	CASSRIRGRKGETQYF	TGTGCCAGCAGTCGAATCAGGGGGCGCAAAGGAGAGACCCAGTACTTC
17	-	-	TRBV5-1	TRBJ2-4	CASSNPLGVAEKNIQYF	TGCGCCAGCAGCAACCCTCTGGGGGTAGCGGAGAAAAACATTCAGTACTTC
15	-	-	TRBV4-1	TRBJ2-3	CASSQIVWGTDTQYF	TGCGCCAGCAGCCAAATCGTCTGGGGCACAGATACGCAGTATTTT
16	-	once	TRBV27	TRBJ2-3	CASSSPTWGSTDTQYF	TGTGCCAGCAGCAGCCCTACATGGGGTAGCACAGATACGCAGTATTTT
15	TRBD1	-	TRBV3-1/TRBV3-2	TRBJ2-1	CASSQLNRGRIQQFF	TGTGCCAGCAGCCAACTTAACAGGGGCCGGATACAGCAGTTCTTC
14	-	-	TRBV5-5	TRBJ2-2	CASSFGSGSGELFF	TGTGCCAGCAGCTTTGGATCGGGGTCCGGGGAGCTGTTTTTT
18	TRBD2	-	TRBV4-3	TRBJ2-3	CASSQDPAGFARTDTQYF	TGCGCCAGCAGCCAAGACCCAGCGGGATTCGCCCGCACAGATACGCAGTATTTT
17	TRBD1	few	TRBV7-2	TRBJ1-1	CASSSTGGFSANTEAFF	TGTGCCAGCAGCTCAACAGGGGGCTTCAGCGCCAACACTGAAGCTTTCTTT
14	-	-	TRBV18	TRBJ2-3	CASSPGLSWDTQYF	TGTGCCAGCTCACCGGGACTCTCCTGGGATACGCAGTATTTT
14	-	-	TRBV5-1	TRBJ2-3	CASSWAGSTDTQYF	TGCGCCAGCAGCTGGGCAGGAAGCACAGATACGCAGTATTTT
15	-	-	TRBV2	TRBJ1-1	CASSLDEGKGAEAFF	TGTGCCAGCTCCCTAGACGAGGGGAAGGGGGCTGAAGCTTTCTTT